This is a list of T cell receptor beta chains from one sample in a study of blood T cell repertoires in COVID-19. The protocol was immunoSEQ multiplex PCR, while the TCRdb copy is restricted to in-frame clones and leaves out a portion. The sample records about 220,000 clones, about 88% being singletons. Sequenced material: peripheral blood. These receptors were collected from a woman aged 50 to 65 with COVID-19, enrolled during active disease. The CDR3 runs from the conserved cysteine through the conserved F or W. The D gene is left open where the match is weak.

V gene	J gene	D gene	CDR3 protein	CDR3 DNA
TRBV5-6	TRBJ2-1	NA	CASSPPHIGDEQFF	TGTGCCAGCAGCCCGCCCCACATAGGGGATGAGCAGTTCTTC
TRBV19	TRBJ1-1	NA	CASSIGTLWRGEAFF	TGTGCCAGTAGTATCGGGACCCTTTGGAGGGGTGAAGCTTTCTTT
TRBV6-5	TRBJ2-2	NA	CASSHTNTGELFF	TGTGCCAGCTCCCACACGAACACCGGGGAGCTGTTTTTT
TRBV6-2/TRBV6-3	TRBJ1-2	NA	CASSRVGGADGYTF	TGTGCCAGCAGCCGAGTTGGGGGCGCGGATGGCTACACCTTC
TRBV5-4	TRBJ2-1	TRBD2	CASSSGLARNNEQFF	TGTGCCAGCAGCTCGGGACTAGCGAGGAACAATGAGCAGTTCTTC
TRBV5-1	TRBJ1-1	NA	CASSNSEGTEAFF	TGCGCCAGCAGTAATTCGGAGGGGACTGAAGCTTTCTTT
TRBV10-3	TRBJ1-1	NA	CAIRTTGGHEAFF	TGTGCCATCAGGACGACGGGGGGCCACGAAGCTTTCTTT
TRBV2	TRBJ1-3	NA	CASSFDRQSGNTIYF	TGTGCCAGCAGCTTTGACAGGCAGTCTGGAAACACCATATATTTT
TRBV14	TRBJ2-1	TRBD2	CASSHRGGAVHNEQFF	TGTGCCAGCAGCCACCGCGGGGGGGCGGTCCACAATGAGCAGTTCTTC
TRBV7-8	TRBJ1-5	TRBD1	CASSLTDRVSNQPQHF	TGTGCCAGCAGCTTGACTGACAGGGTAAGCAATCAGCCCCAGCATTTT